This T cell receptor (beta chain) was retrieved from a study of early T cells in non-severe SARS-CoV-2 infection. The table lists this clonotype with a few counts. Unique molecular identifiers tagged individual cDNA molecules. TCRdb itself ran the 5' RACE reads through MiXCR, one entry per CDR3 protein. The table records 80,000 to 100,000 distinct CDR3 sequences, around 15% of them present only once. In germline, CDR1 is LNHDA, CDR2 SQIVND (reference sequence). Between the trimmed V and J ends, which lost 3 bases and 0 bases, there was a span of 12 bases. CDR3 size: 16 residues. The origin of this receptor is an adult who was a healthcare worker with PCR-confirmed SARS-CoV-2 infection or an uninfected control (not recorded which). The material sequenced was whole blood. The gene calls are TRBV19 and TRBJ2-1; D remains ambiguous. The CDR3 here is CASSIGTRSSYNEQFF. CDR3 nucleotide sequence: TGTGCCAGTAGTATTGGAACTCGGAGCTCCTACAATGAGCAGTTCTTC. Together with reference TRBV19 and TRBJ2-1, the CDR3 gives the full variable domain: DGGITQSPKYLFRKEGQNVTLSCEQNLNHDAMYWYRQDPGQGLRLIYYSQIVNDFQKGDIAEGYSVSREKKESFPLTVTSAQKNPTAFYLCASSIGTRSSYNEQFFGPGTRLTVL.